The clone carrying this T cell receptor (beta chain) appeared a few times. These data originate in a study of Ad26.COV2.S vaccination and SARS-CoV-2 variants. Treatment indicated: about 20 received Ad26.COV2.S at low or high dose, single or two shots; several received placebo; per-sample allocation not given. Repertoires come from day 63 after the first vaccine or placebo injection. TCRdb keeps only in-frame clones here, not all; method: immunoSEQ multiplex PCR. Of roughly 410,000 clones listed, about four fifths are singletons. V was shortened by 3 bases and J by 4 bases, with 19 bases between the two germline ends. The CDR3 is 16 amino acids. Germline loops: CDR1 SGHTS, CDR2 YDEGEE.

This specimen consisted of peripheral blood, obtained in a trial of Ad26.COV2.S vaccine versus placebo. This receptor was obtained from a person aged 18 to 59 who received the Ad26.COV2.S COVID-19 vaccine or a placebo. The chain is built from TRBV5-8 and TRBJ1-1, with a possible D match to TRBD1 (6 bases). CDR3 in amino acids: CASSWVEVGGVTEAFF. CDR3 sequence (DNA): TGTGCCAGCAGCTGGGTAGAAGTAGGGGGGGTCACTGAAGCTTTCTTT.